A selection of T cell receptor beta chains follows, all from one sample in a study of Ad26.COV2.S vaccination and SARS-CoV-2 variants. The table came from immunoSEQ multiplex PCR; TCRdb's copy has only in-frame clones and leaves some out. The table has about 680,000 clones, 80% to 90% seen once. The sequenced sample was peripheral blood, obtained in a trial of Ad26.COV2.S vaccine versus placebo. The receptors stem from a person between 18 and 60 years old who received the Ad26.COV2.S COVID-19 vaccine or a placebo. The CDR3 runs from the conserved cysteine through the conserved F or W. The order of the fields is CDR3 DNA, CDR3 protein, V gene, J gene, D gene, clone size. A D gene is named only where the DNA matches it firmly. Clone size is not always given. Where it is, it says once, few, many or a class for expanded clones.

CDR3 DNA: TGTGCCACCAGCGGAGGGGTCGGCTACACCTTC
CDR3 protein: CATSGGVGYTF
V gene: TRBV24-1
J gene: TRBJ1-2
D gene: -
clone size: -

CDR3 DNA: TGTGCCAGCACCGAACGGGGGATCACAGATACGCAGTATTTT
CDR3 protein: CASTERGITDTQYF
V gene: TRBV2
J gene: TRBJ2-3
D gene: -
clone size: -

CDR3 DNA: TGTGCCAGCAGCATGGCTCAGGCCGCAGCTTCTAACTATGGCTACACCTTC
CDR3 protein: CASSMAQAAASNYGYTF
V gene: TRBV5-4
J gene: TRBJ1-2
D gene: -
clone size: -

CDR3 DNA: TGTGCCAGCAGCTTAGCCCAGGCAGGTGAGCAGTTCTTC
CDR3 protein: CASSLAQAGEQFF
V gene: TRBV11-2
J gene: TRBJ2-1
D gene: -
clone size: -

CDR3 DNA: TGTGCCAGCAGTTCGTCCGGGACAGCCTACAATGAGCAGTTCTTC
CDR3 protein: CASSSSGTAYNEQFF
V gene: TRBV27
J gene: TRBJ2-1
D gene: TRBD1
clone size: once

CDR3 DNA: TGCGCCAGCAGCACATGGACTAGCGGGGGGAGCTCCTACGAGCAGTACTTC
CDR3 protein: CASSTWTSGGSSYEQYF
V gene: TRBV5-1
J gene: TRBJ2-7
D gene: TRBD2
clone size: -

CDR3 DNA: TGTGCCAGCAGCTTAGGGGAGGGCCAAGAGACCCAGTACTTC
CDR3 protein: CASSLGEGQETQYF
V gene: TRBV7-6
J gene: TRBJ2-5
D gene: TRBD2
clone size: -

CDR3 DNA: TGTGCCAGCAGTGAGTGGAGACGGATTAATGAAAAACTGTTTTTT
CDR3 protein: CASSEWRRINEKLFF
V gene: TRBV6-4
J gene: TRBJ1-4
D gene: -
clone size: -

CDR3 DNA: TGCAGTGCTAGTTACGGGATAACGATGAATGAGCAGTTCTTC
CDR3 protein: CSASYGITMNEQFF
V gene: TRBV20-1
J gene: TRBJ2-1
D gene: -
clone size: once

CDR3 DNA: TGTGCCTGGAGCGTCGGAACACCCTACGAGCAGTACTTC
CDR3 protein: CAWSVGTPYEQYF
V gene: TRBV30
J gene: TRBJ2-7
D gene: -
clone size: -

CDR3 DNA: TGTGCCAGCAGCTTGGCAACAGGACCCACCCATGAAGCTTTCTTT
CDR3 protein: CASSLATGPTHEAFF
V gene: TRBV5-6
J gene: TRBJ1-1
D gene: -
clone size: -

CDR3 DNA: TGTGCCTCCGGAAAGGAGAATTCACCCCTCCACTTT
CDR3 protein: CASGKENSPLHF
V gene: TRBV30
J gene: TRBJ1-6
D gene: -
clone size: few

CDR3 DNA: TGTGCCAGCAGTTCAGGGGGCTCTGGCAATCAGCCCCAGCATTTT
CDR3 protein: CASSSGGSGNQPQHF
V gene: TRBV6-5
J gene: TRBJ1-5
D gene: TRBD1
clone size: -

CDR3 DNA: TGCGCCAGCAGTGGCGGGCCCTACAATGAGCAGTTCTTC
CDR3 protein: CASSGGPYNEQFF
V gene: TRBV5-1
J gene: TRBJ2-1
D gene: -
clone size: -

CDR3 DNA: TGTGCCAGTAGTACCCGGGGGCAGGGGCTCCGGGAGACCCAGTACTTC
CDR3 protein: CASSTRGQGLRETQYF
V gene: TRBV19
J gene: TRBJ2-5
D gene: -
clone size: -

CDR3 DNA: TGCGCCAGCAGCCAAGAGCCCGGAGGGAACACTGAAGCTTTCTTT
CDR3 protein: CASSQEPGGNTEAFF
V gene: TRBV4-3
J gene: TRBJ1-1
D gene: -
clone size: -

CDR3 DNA: TGCGCCAGCAGCTTGACTCTAGATGGCTACACCTTC
CDR3 protein: CASSLTLDGYTF
V gene: TRBV5-1
J gene: TRBJ1-2
D gene: -
clone size: few

CDR3 DNA: TGTGCCACCGGAGACCCAGGGGGGGCAGATACGCAGTATTTT
CDR3 protein: CATGDPGGADTQYF
V gene: TRBV15
J gene: TRBJ2-3
D gene: -
clone size: -

CDR3 DNA: TGTGCCAGCAGACGACTAGCGGGAGGGAACATTCAGTACTTC
CDR3 protein: CASRRLAGGNIQYF
V gene: TRBV6-5
J gene: TRBJ2-4
D gene: TRBD2
clone size: -

CDR3 DNA: TGTGCCAGCAGCTGGGCTACTGAAGCTTTCTTT
CDR3 protein: CASSWATEAFF
V gene: TRBV5-6
J gene: TRBJ1-1
D gene: -
clone size: -

CDR3 DNA: TGCGCCAGCAGCCAAGATTTTGTGAGCACTGAAGCTTTCTTT
CDR3 protein: CASSQDFVSTEAFF
V gene: TRBV4-3
J gene: TRBJ1-1
D gene: -
clone size: once

CDR3 DNA: TGTGCCAGCAGCTTAGGTGGCGACAGGGGGACGGAGACCCAGTACTTC
CDR3 protein: CASSLGGDRGTETQYF
V gene: TRBV7-9
J gene: TRBJ2-5
D gene: TRBD1
clone size: -

CDR3 DNA: TGTGCCAGTACGACAGCTAACTATGGCTACACCTTC
CDR3 protein: CASTTANYGYTF
V gene: TRBV19
J gene: TRBJ1-2
D gene: -
clone size: -

CDR3 DNA: TGTGCCAGCAGCCAACAATACGGGGTAGTAGGGGAGACCCAGTACTTC
CDR3 protein: CASSQQYGVVGETQYF
V gene: TRBV3-1/TRBV3-2
J gene: TRBJ2-5
D gene: -
clone size: -

CDR3 DNA: TGTGCCAGCAGCTTTCGCGGGACAGGGGGCTTCTACGAGCAGTACTTC
CDR3 protein: CASSFRGTGGFYEQYF
V gene: TRBV7-8
J gene: TRBJ2-7
D gene: TRBD1
clone size: -

CDR3 DNA: TGCGCCAGCAGTGGAGGGACAGGGATCAATGAGCAGTTCTTC
CDR3 protein: CASSGGTGINEQFF
V gene: TRBV10-2
J gene: TRBJ2-1
D gene: TRBD1
clone size: -

CDR3 DNA: TGTGCCAGCAGTTACTCGGTGACAGGCTCTGGCTACACCTTC
CDR3 protein: CASSYSVTGSGYTF
V gene: TRBV6-5
J gene: TRBJ1-2
D gene: -
clone size: -

CDR3 DNA: TGTGCCAGCAGCTTTCCGGGACAGAGTAGGAGGGAGCAGTACTTC
CDR3 protein: CASSFPGQSRREQYF
V gene: TRBV3-1/TRBV3-2
J gene: TRBJ2-7
D gene: TRBD1
clone size: -

CDR3 DNA: TGTGCCAGCAGCTTAGAGGTGGGAGGGAGAGAGACCCAGTACTTC
CDR3 protein: CASSLEVGGRETQYF
V gene: TRBV7-2
J gene: TRBJ2-5
D gene: TRBD2
clone size: -

CDR3 DNA: TGTGCCAGCAGCCAAGAAAATGAGCAGTTCTTC
CDR3 protein: CASSQENEQFF
V gene: TRBV3-1/TRBV3-2
J gene: TRBJ2-1
D gene: -
clone size: -

CDR3 DNA: TGTGCCAGCAGTTTATCGACAGGGGGTAATGAGCAGTTCTTC
CDR3 protein: CASSLSTGGNEQFF
V gene: TRBV27
J gene: TRBJ2-1
D gene: TRBD1
clone size: -

CDR3 DNA: TGTGCCAGCAGCTTCAGTCTTGTCCCTAGCGTGGGGGAGACCCAGTACTTC
CDR3 protein: CASSFSLVPSVGETQYF
V gene: TRBV7-9
J gene: TRBJ2-5
D gene: -
clone size: -

CDR3 DNA: TGTGCCAGCAGCTCCGTACCCCATGTTGTTTCTACCAATGGCTACACCTTC
CDR3 protein: CASSSVPHVVSTNGYTF
V gene: TRBV7-6
J gene: TRBJ1-2
D gene: -
clone size: -

CDR3 DNA: TGTGCCTGGAATCCCGGGACACCATTTAATTCACCCCTCCACTTT
CDR3 protein: CAWNPGTPFNSPLHF
V gene: TRBV30
J gene: TRBJ1-6
D gene: -
clone size: once

CDR3 DNA: TGTGCCAGCAGCTTTGGCGGGGACATATCAGATACGCAGTATTTT
CDR3 protein: CASSFGGDISDTQYF
V gene: TRBV11-3
J gene: TRBJ2-3
D gene: -
clone size: -

CDR3 DNA: TGTGCCAGCAGCATAGGACAGGGGGGGCTTAATGAAAAACTGTTTTTT
CDR3 protein: CASSIGQGGLNEKLFF
V gene: TRBV7-2
J gene: TRBJ1-4
D gene: TRBD1
clone size: few

CDR3 DNA: TGTGCCAGCAGCTTCCGCCCGGGGGGCACAGATACGCAGTATTTT
CDR3 protein: CASSFRPGGTDTQYF
V gene: TRBV11-2
J gene: TRBJ2-3
D gene: -
clone size: -

CDR3 DNA: TGTGCCAGCAGTATGACAGGGGAAGGGAATCAGCCCCAGCATTTT
CDR3 protein: CASSMTGEGNQPQHF
V gene: TRBV6-5
J gene: TRBJ1-5
D gene: TRBD1
clone size: -

CDR3 DNA: TGTGCCACCAGTGATACCGGCGGCACAGATACGCAGTATTTT
CDR3 protein: CATSDTGGTDTQYF
V gene: TRBV24-1
J gene: TRBJ2-3
D gene: -
clone size: -

CDR3 DNA: TGTGCCAGCAGGAGACTAGCGGGGACGAACACCGGGGAGCTGTTTTTT
CDR3 protein: CASRRLAGTNTGELFF
V gene: TRBV2
J gene: TRBJ2-2
D gene: TRBD2
clone size: -

CDR3 DNA: TGTGCCAGCCAGGGGGTTAATTCACCCCTCCACTTT
CDR3 protein: CASQGVNSPLHF
V gene: TRBV6-4
J gene: TRBJ1-6
D gene: TRBD1
clone size: -

CDR3 DNA: TGTGCCAGCAGCCAAGAAAACTACAATGAGCAGTTCTTC
CDR3 protein: CASSQENYNEQFF
V gene: TRBV3-1/TRBV3-2
J gene: TRBJ2-1
D gene: -
clone size: -

CDR3 DNA: TGTGCCAGCAGCAGTATTTCCGGGACTAGCGGGAGGGTAGCCTACAATGAGCAGTTCTTC
CDR3 protein: CASSSISGTSGRVAYNEQFF
V gene: TRBV6-6
J gene: TRBJ2-1
D gene: TRBD2
clone size: -

CDR3 DNA: TGCAGTGCTGAGAAAACCTACGAGCAGTACTTC
CDR3 protein: CSAEKTYEQYF
V gene: TRBV20-1
J gene: TRBJ2-7
D gene: -
clone size: once

CDR3 DNA: TGTGCCAGCAGCCCCTCAGAAGTACTCGATGGCTACACCTTC
CDR3 protein: CASSPSEVLDGYTF
V gene: TRBV3-1/TRBV3-2
J gene: TRBJ1-2
D gene: -
clone size: -

CDR3 DNA: TGTGCCAGCAGCCTAAGTCGGGTCAACACTGAAGCTTTCTTT
CDR3 protein: CASSLSRVNTEAFF
V gene: TRBV4-2
J gene: TRBJ1-1
D gene: -
clone size: -

CDR3 DNA: TGTGCCAGCACTAGACAGGGGTGGGAAAAACTGTTTTTT
CDR3 protein: CASTRQGWEKLFF
V gene: TRBV6-5
J gene: TRBJ1-4
D gene: TRBD1
clone size: -

CDR3 DNA: TGTGCCACCAGTGATTTTGGGTCGGACGTGGAGTACTTC
CDR3 protein: CATSDFGSDVEYF
V gene: TRBV24-1
J gene: TRBJ2-7
D gene: -
clone size: -

CDR3 DNA: TGTGCCTGGGGGCCGACTAGCGGGGCTCATACCTACGAGCAGTACTTC
CDR3 protein: CAWGPTSGAHTYEQYF
V gene: TRBV30
J gene: TRBJ2-7
D gene: TRBD2
clone size: once

CDR3 DNA: TGTGCCAGCAGCCGACTTGCGGGGACTAGCGGGGTAGGAGAGCAGTTCTTC
CDR3 protein: CASSRLAGTSGVGEQFF
V gene: TRBV4-2
J gene: TRBJ2-1
D gene: TRBD2
clone size: -

CDR3 DNA: TGTGCCACCTCGGACTCAAAAACCACAGATACGCAGTATTTT
CDR3 protein: CATSDSKTTDTQYF
V gene: TRBV24-1
J gene: TRBJ2-3
D gene: -
clone size: -

CDR3 DNA: TGTGCCACCAGTGACCCGAGGGCTGGAAACACCATATATTTT
CDR3 protein: CATSDPRAGNTIYF
V gene: TRBV24-1
J gene: TRBJ1-3
D gene: -
clone size: -

CDR3 DNA: TGTGCCAGTAGTATAGATTTGTACACTGAAGCTTTCTTT
CDR3 protein: CASSIDLYTEAFF
V gene: TRBV19
J gene: TRBJ1-1
D gene: -
clone size: -